Presented here are 14 T cell receptor beta chains from one specimen sequenced in a study of CD4 and CD8 cells across lung adenocarcinoma regions. TCRdb reprocessed the PCR reads with MiXCR, giving one entry per CDR3 protein. This sample yields about 9,200 distinct CDR3 sequences, of which approximately 50% are seen a single time; 33% belongs to the top ten. Sequencing used CD8+ T cells from the margin of a lung tumor. The receptors shown here come from a male donor with lung adenocarcinoma. The CD4 and CD8 labels of this study may be unreliable.

This clonotype was seen only a few times. The chain combines TRBV6-5 with TRBJ2-1; TRBD1 might be the D (6 bases). The J call may not be correct, given that the DNA end is closer to TRBJ2-7. CDR1 is MNHEY, CDR2 SVGAGI, per germline. The CDR3 contains 14 residues. CDR3 loop: CASSYSRQGYEQYF. The CDR3 DNA is TGTGCCAGCAGTTACTCGCGGCAGGGGTACGAGCAGTACTTC.

The rearrangement links TRBV6-1 to TRBJ1-5, with a weak D call TRBD1 (5 bases). The V end lost 6 bases, the J end lost 5 bases, and 11 bases lay between the germline ends. Germline lookup yields CDR1 MNHNS and CDR2 SASEGT. The CDR3 is made up of 13 amino acids. This CDR3 reads CASRAQQDQPQHF. CDR3 coding DNA: TGTGCCAGCAGGGCCCAACAGGATCAGCCCCAGCATTTT.

This clonotype turned up a few times. V is TRBV12-3 or TRBV12-4 and J is TRBJ2-7; TRBD1 matches at 7 bases. This CDR3 comprises 15 residues. Germline trimming cut 6 bases from V and 0 bases from J; bases unmatched to any gene: 8. The CDR3 protein is CASRSRTGYSYEQYF. The CDR3 DNA follows: TGTGCCAGCAGGTCCCGGACAGGTTACTCCTACGAGCAGTACTTC.

V gene TRBV27 combines with J gene TRBJ2-1, with TRBD1 as a possible D gene (5 bases). The CDR3 has 17 amino acids. In germline, CDR1 is MNHEY, CDR2 SMNVEV (reference sequence). The ends were cut back, 3 bases at V and 0 bases at J, with 15 bases in the middle. The CDR3 bases are TGTGCCAGCAGTTTTGGGGCAGGCCCCATCTCCTACAATGAGCAGTTCTTC. This sequence encodes CASSFGAGPISYNEQFF.

This clonotype was found many times. The chain has TRBV25-1 and TRBJ2-7, with unresolved D. V lost 4 bases and J 0 bases, leaving 13 bases between the germline ends. The CDR3 runs to 15 residues. The germline V gene encodes CDR1 MGHDK and CDR2 SYGVNS. The CDR3 nucleotides read TGTGCCAGCAGTGGGTTGGGCTTGAGCTCCTACGAGCAGTACTTC. Protein: CASSGLGLSSYEQYF.

Comment on this clonotype: Possible read error: a much larger clone is one base away. The chain links TRBV11-1 to TRBJ2-5, with D possibly being TRBD1 or TRBD2 (5 bases each). The CDR3 is made up of 16 amino acids. Germline values: CDR1 SGHAT, CDR2 FQDESV (reference sequence). With 5 bases removed from V and 11 bases from J, the gap between germline ends came to 27 bases. The CDR3 nucleotides are TGTGCCAGCAGCCGGTTAGGGACGTCTTCCTTCAATGAGCAGTACTTC. Translation gives CASSRLGTSSFNEQYF.

Ten or more counts support this clonotype. This chain connects TRBV20-1 to TRBJ2-1; D uncertain. This CDR3 contains 13 residues. The germline V gene encodes CDR1 DFQATT and CDR2 SNEGSKA (reference sequence). The V gene lost 4 bases and the J gene lost 4 bases, with 11 bases spanning the gap. Written as DNA, the CDR3 is TGCAGTGCTAACAGTTACCTTTACAATGAGCAGTTCTTC. It specifies CSANSYLYNEQFF.

The genes are TRBV6-1 and TRBJ2-4, with D possibly being TRBD1 or TRBD2 (6 bases each). The J call may be faulty, since TRBJ2-1 better matches the DNA end. Germline V gives CDR1 MNHNS, CDR2 SASEGT. The CDR3 has 15 residues. The CDR3 nucleotides are TGTGCCAGCGACACAGGGCTGTGCGGGAAAAACATGCAGTTCTTC. This sequence encodes CASDTGLCGKNMQFF.

This clonotype was seen only a few times. V and J are TRBV4-1 and TRBJ2-5, with no clear D. CDR1 MGHRA and CDR2 YSYEKL come from the germline V gene. The CDR3 runs to 14 residues. V was cut by 0 bases and J by 0 bases, with 5 bases left in between. The CDR3 nucleotides are TGCGCCAGCAGCCAAGACGCGTACCAAGAGACCCAGTACTTC. This encodes CASSQDAYQETQYF.

This chain joins TRBV10-1 and TRBJ2-1; TRBD2 matches at 14 bases. Losses at the gene ends were 1 base for V and 8 bases for J; bases not matched to a gene: 10. This CDR3 contains 18 residues. From germline, CDR1 is WNHNN and CDR2 SYGVQD (reference sequence). This CDR3 is CASSEFPPGLAGVDEQFF. In DNA form, the CDR3 reads TGCGCCAGCAGTGAGTTCCCTCCGGGACTAGCGGGAGTGGATGAGCAGTTCTTC.

This clonotype is medium-sized within its sample. J is TRBJ2-1 and V is TRBV11-2; no clear D. Germline V gene sequence: CDR1 SGHAT, CDR2 FQNNGV. The CDR3 length is 16 residues. V lost 0 bases and J 4 bases, leaving 13 bases between the germline ends. The CDR3 reads CASSLDFMAEYNEQFF. In nucleotides, the CDR3 is TGTGCCAGCAGCTTAGATTTTATGGCAGAGTACAATGAGCAGTTCTTC.

DNA of the CDR3: TGTGCCAGCAGTTACTCAGGGGGGGGTTTCGATGAGCAGTTCTTC. It translates to CASSYSGGGFDEQFF. This chain links TRBV6-5 with TRBJ2-1, with D maybe TRBD2 (7 bases). Trimming removed 0 bases at V and 8 bases at J, with 14 bases between. CDR3 length equals 15 residues. CDR1 and CDR2 (germline): MNHEY, SVGAGI.

On this clonotype: The junction differs from germline at one of its ends, possibly a read error. The chain combines TRBV7-6 with TRBJ2-4, with D possibly matching TRBD1 (6 bases). The CDR3 extends over 16 amino acids. The germline V gene has CDR1 SGHVS and CDR2 FNYEAQ. The CDR3 DNA reads TGTGCCAGCAGCTTAGCCCTAACAGGGAGCACAGACATGCAGTACTTC. This translates into CASSLALTGSTDMQYF.

This clonotype was counted between two and nine times. The rearrangement links TRBV6-5 to TRBJ2-2, with a tentative D call TRBD2 (6 bases). Trimming stripped 4 bases from V and 0 bases from J, with 6 bases between. This CDR3 has 14 amino acids. Germline CDR1 MNHEY, CDR2 SVGAGI. DNA for the CDR3: TGTGCCAGCAGTTGGGGGGCGAACACCGGGGAGCTGTTTTTT. Its translation is CASSWGANTGELFF.